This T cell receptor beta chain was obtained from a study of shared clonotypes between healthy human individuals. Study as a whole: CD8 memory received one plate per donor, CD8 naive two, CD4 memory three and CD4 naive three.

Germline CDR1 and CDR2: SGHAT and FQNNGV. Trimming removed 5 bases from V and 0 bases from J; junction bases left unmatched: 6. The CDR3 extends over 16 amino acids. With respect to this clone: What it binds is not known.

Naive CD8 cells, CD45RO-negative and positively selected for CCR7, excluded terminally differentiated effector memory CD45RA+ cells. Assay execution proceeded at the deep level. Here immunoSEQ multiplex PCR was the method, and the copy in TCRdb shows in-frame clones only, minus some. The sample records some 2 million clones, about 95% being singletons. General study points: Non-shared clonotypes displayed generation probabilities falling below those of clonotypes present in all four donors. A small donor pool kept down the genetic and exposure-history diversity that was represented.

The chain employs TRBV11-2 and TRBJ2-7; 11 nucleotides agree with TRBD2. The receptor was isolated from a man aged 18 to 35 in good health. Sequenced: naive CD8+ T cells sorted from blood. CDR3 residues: CASSPIAGGSSYEQYF. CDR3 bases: TGTGCCAGCAGCCCAATAGCGGGGGGGAGCTCCTACGAGCAGTACTTC.